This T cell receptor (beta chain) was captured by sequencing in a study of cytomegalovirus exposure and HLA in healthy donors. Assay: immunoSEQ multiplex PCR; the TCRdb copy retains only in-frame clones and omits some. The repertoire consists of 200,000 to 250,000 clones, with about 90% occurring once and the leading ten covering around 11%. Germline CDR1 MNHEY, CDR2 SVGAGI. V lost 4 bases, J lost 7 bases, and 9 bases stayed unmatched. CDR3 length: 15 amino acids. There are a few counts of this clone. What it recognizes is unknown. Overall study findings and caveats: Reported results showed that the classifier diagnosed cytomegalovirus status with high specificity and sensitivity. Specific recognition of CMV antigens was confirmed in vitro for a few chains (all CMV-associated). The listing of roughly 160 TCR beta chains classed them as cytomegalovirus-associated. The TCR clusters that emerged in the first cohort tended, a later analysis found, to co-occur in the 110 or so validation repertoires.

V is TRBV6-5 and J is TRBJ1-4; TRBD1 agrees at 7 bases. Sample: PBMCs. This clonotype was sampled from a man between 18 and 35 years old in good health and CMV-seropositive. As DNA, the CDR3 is TGTGCCAGCAGTTTCCGACAGGGATTGGTTGAAAAACTGTTTTTT. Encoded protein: CASSFRQGLVEKLFF.